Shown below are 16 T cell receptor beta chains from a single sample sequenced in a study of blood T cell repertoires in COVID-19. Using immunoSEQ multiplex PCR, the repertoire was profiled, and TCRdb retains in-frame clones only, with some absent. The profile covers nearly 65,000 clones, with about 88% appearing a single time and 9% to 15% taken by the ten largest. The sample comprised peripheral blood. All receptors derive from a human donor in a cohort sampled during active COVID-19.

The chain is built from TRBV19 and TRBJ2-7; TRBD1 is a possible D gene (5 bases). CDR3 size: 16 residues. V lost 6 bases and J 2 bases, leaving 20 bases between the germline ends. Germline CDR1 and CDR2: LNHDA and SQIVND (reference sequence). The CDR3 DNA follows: TGTGCCAGTAGACTTGGGGCGGACGTCCCCGCCTACGAGCAGTACTTC. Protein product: CASRLGADVPAYEQYF.

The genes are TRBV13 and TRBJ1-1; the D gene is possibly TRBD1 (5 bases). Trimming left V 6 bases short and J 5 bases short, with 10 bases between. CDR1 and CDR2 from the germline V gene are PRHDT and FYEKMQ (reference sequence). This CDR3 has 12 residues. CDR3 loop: CASRRYRTEAFF. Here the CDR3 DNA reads TGTGCCAGCAGGCGATACAGGACTGAAGCTTTCTTT.

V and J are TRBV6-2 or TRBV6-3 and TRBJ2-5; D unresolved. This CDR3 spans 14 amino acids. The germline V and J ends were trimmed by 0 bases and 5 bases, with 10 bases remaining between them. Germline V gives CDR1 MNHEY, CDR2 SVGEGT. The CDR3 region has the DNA TGTGCCAGCAGTTACTCGGAGAGTCTTGAGACCCAGTACTTC. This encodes CASSYSESLETQYF.

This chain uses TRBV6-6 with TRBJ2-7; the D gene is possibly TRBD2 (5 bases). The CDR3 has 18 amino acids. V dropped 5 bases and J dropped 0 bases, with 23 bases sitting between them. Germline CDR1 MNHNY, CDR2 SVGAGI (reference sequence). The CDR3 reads CASSHGLSEARTSYEQYF. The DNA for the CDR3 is TGTGCCAGCAGTCACGGATTATCGGAGGCGAGGACCTCCTACGAGCAGTACTTC.

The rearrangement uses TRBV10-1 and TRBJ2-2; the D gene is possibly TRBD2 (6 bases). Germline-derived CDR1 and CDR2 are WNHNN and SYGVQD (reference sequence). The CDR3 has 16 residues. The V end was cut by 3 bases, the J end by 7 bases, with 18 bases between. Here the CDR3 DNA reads TGCGCCAGCAGTGAATCCGGGACCAGCGGGTTCGGGGAGCTGTTTTTT. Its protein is CASSESGTSGFGELFF.

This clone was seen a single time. The CDR3 region is CSAREGYEQYF. The CDR3 DNA is TGCAGTGCTCGGGAGGGCTACGAGCAGTACTTC. The chain employs TRBV20-1 and TRBJ2-7; TRBD2 matches at 8 bases. Losses at the gene ends were 5 bases for V and 3 bases for J; bases not matched to a gene: 0. Germline assignment: CDR1 DFQATT and CDR2 SNEGSKA (reference sequence). The CDR3 is made up of 11 amino acids.

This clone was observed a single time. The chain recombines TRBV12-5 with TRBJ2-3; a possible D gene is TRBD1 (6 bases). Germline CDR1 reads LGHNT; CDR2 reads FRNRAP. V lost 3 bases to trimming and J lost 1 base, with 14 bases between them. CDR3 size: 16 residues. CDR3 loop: CASGFPRDICTDTQYF. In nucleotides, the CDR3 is TGTGCTAGTGGTTTCCCACGGGACATCTGCACAGATACGCAGTATTTT.

This chain's CDR3 is CASSDPAGQPYGYTF. The CDR3 nucleotides are TGTGCCAGCAGTGATCCGGCAGGGCAACCCTATGGCTACACCTTC. The chain carries TRBV6-1 and TRBJ1-2, with a weak D call TRBD1 (5 bases). The CDR3 contains 15 residues. Germline V gives CDR1 MNHNS, CDR2 SASEGT. Trimming took off 3 bases at V and 4 bases at J, with 15 bases between the two ends.

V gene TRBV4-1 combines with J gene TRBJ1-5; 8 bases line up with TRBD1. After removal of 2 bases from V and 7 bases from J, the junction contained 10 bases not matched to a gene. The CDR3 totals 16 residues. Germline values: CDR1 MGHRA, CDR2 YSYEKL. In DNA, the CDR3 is TGCGCCAGCAGCCAACCCTCGACAGGGGCCCGACAGCCCCAGCATTTT. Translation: CASSQPSTGARQPQHF.

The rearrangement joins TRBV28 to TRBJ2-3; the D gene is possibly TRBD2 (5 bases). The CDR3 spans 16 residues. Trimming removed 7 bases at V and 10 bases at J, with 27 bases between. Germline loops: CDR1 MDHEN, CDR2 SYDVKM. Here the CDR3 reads CASTPPYRRSEQSQYF. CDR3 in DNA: TGTGCCAGCACTCCCCCCTACCGGAGGTCGGAGCAGTCGCAGTATTTT.

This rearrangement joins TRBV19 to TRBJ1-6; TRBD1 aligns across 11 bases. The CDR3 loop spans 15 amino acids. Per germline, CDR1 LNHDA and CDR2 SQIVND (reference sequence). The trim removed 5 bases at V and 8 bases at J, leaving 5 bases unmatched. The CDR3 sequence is CASSPWGQGDSPLHF. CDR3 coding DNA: TGTGCCAGTAGTCCATGGGGACAGGGGGATTCACCCCTCCACTTT.

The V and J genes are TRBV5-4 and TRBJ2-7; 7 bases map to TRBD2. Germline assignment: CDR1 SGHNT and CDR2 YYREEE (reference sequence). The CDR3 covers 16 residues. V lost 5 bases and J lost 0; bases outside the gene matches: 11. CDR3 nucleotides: TGTGCCAGCAGGCTTTTCAGTCTAGCGGACTCCTACGAGCAGTACTTC. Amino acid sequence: CASRLFSLADSYEQYF.

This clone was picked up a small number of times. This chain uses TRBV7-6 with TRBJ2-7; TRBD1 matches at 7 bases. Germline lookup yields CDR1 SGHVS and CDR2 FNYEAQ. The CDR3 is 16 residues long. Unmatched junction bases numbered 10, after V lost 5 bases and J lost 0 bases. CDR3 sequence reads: CASSVDTGVFSYEQYF. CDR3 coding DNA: TGTGCCAGCAGCGTGGATACAGGGGTCTTCTCCTACGAGCAGTACTTC.

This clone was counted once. This CDR3 reads CASSPAVGRQPNTEAFF. The CDR3 nucleotides read TGTGCCAGCAGTCCGGCCGTTGGTAGACAGCCGAACACTGAAGCTTTCTTT. The rearrangement links TRBV6-6 to TRBJ1-1; possible D gene TRBD1, 5 bases. The germline V gene encodes CDR1 MNHNY and CDR2 SVGAGI (reference sequence). The CDR3 contains 17 residues. Trimming took 5 bases from V and 1 from J, leaving 20 bases between them.

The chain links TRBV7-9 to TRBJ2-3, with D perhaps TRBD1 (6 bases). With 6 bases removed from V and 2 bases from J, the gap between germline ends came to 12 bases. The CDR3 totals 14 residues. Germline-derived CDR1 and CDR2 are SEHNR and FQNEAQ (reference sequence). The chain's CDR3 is CASRPDRNTDTQYF. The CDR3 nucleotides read TGTGCCAGCAGACCCGACAGGAACACAGATACGCAGTATTTT.

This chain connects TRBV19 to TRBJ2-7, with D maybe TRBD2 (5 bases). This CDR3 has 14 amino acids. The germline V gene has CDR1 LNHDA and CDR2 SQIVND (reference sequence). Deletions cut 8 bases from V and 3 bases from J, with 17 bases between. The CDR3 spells CASSPGTPLYEQYF. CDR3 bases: TGTGCCAGTTCCCCGGGAACCCCTCTCTACGAGCAGTACTTC.